This TCR beta chain was captured in a study of Ad26.COV2.S vaccination and SARS-CoV-2 variants. Background on the study: Donor had been placed in the Ad26.COV2.S arm of the COV1001 trial. Once, or twice with 56 days between doses, Ad26.COV2.S was given intramuscularly.

Study findings and constraints: Similar non-spike TCR breadth was seen in vaccine and placebo recipients.

Comment on this clone: The antigen is not known.

Sample treatment: roughly 20 received Ad26.COV2.S at low or high dose, single or two shots; roughly five received placebo; per-sample allocation not given. After the first vaccine or placebo injection, samples were drawn on day 63. Clones were sequenced by immunoSEQ multiplex PCR, and TCRdb holds only the in-frame ones, with some missing. This table has around 300,000 clones, around 88% appearing once. CDR3 length: 14 amino acids. CDR1 is MDHEN and CDR2 is SYDVKM in the germline V gene. Trimming removed 4 bases from V and 2 bases from J; junction bases left unmatched: 4. This receptor was obtained from a person between 18 and 60 years old who received the Ad26.COV2.S COVID-19 vaccine or a placebo. The chain is built from TRBV28 and TRBJ1-1, with 7 bases matching TRBD1. This sample comprised peripheral blood, obtained in a trial of Ad26.COV2.S vaccine versus placebo. CDR3 DNA: TGTGCCAGCAGTTGGGCAGGGGGAAACACTGAAGCTTTCTTT. This gives the protein CASSWAGGNTEAFF.